This TCR beta chain was sequenced in a study of CD8 T cells in ankylosing spondylitis. Findings of the study overall: Fewer than ten highly homologous variants made up a TCR beta motif, and this motif appeared characteristic of ankylosing spondylitis blood. Clones tied to disease were said to be significantly enriched in matched ankylosing spondylitis synovial fluid.

Quantitative 5'-RACE was performed with molecular barcodes, and it yielded the TCR beta libraries. TCRdb itself ran the 5' RACE reads through MiXCR, one entry per CDR3 protein. The sample gives some 92,000 distinct CDR3 sequences, around 26% of which show up once; roughly 59% is in the top ten. This CDR3 is 14 amino acids long. The ends were cut back, 3 bases at V and 8 bases at J, with 11 bases in the middle. The germline V gene has CDR1 MDHEN and CDR2 SYDVKM. With regard to this clonotype: Its antigen is not known.

The receptor was derived from a male donor with ankylosing spondylitis or in good health (not recorded which). Sequenced input: blood, either unsorted or a sorted T cell fraction (not recorded which). V usage is TRBV28 and J usage is TRBJ1-6, with D perhaps TRBD1 (6 bases). In DNA, the CDR3 is TGTGCCAGCAGTTTGGGGGGGCATGATTCACCCCTCCACTTT. It codes for CASSLGGHDSPLHF.